One TCR beta chain is described in this entry. Per germline, CDR1 SEHNR and CDR2 FQNEAQ (reference sequence). V was trimmed by 0 bases and J by 1 base, leaving 7 bases between them. The CDR3 loop spans 14 amino acids. The sample comes from a study of blood T cell repertoires in COVID-19. Donors were grouped by their self-reported clinical history. Someone with COVID-19 had been met by exposed participants within 2 weeks before study entry. In the original workflow: Reference gene primer amplification in the assay estimated nucleated cell counts. Produced via immunoSEQ multiplex PCR; TCRdb's table is partial and in-frame only. Clone size and the V and J calls come from that table; the DNA yielded D and trimming. This sample carries around 250,000 clones, 85% to 95% of them seen once, and the ten largest clones take 2.5% to 3%.

The V and J genes are TRBV7-9 and TRBJ2-7, with a possible D match to TRBD2 (6 bases). Material for sequencing was PBMCs or T cells enriched from blood (not recorded which). The receptor's source is a man between 35 and 55 years old who had been exposed to COVID-19. The CDR3 protein is CASSLAGGSYEQYF. Here the CDR3 DNA reads TGTGCCAGCAGCTTAGCGGGAGGTTCCTACGAGCAGTACTTC.